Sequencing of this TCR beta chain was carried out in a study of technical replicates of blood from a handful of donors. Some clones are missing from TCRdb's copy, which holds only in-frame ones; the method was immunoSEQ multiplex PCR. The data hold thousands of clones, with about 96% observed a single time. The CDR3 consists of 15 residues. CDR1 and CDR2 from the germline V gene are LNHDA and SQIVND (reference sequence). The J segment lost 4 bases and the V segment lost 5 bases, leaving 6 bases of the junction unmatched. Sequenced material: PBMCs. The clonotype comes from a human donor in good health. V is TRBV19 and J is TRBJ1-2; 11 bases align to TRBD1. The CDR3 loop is CASSPGTGGSYGYTF. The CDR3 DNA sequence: TGTGCCAGTAGTCCGGGGACAGGGGGTTCCTATGGCTACACCTTC.